This T cell receptor (beta chain) comes out of a study of cytomegalovirus exposure and HLA in healthy donors. The PCR was carried out with 60 Vbeta primers and 13 Jbeta primers. The repertoire was sequenced with immunoSEQ multiplex PCR; TCRdb's copy has only in-frame clones and lacks some. The sample lists 150,000 to 180,000 clones; 80% were seen once. CDR1 SGHTA and CDR2 FQGNSA come from the germline V gene. Trimming cost V 3 bases and J 2 bases; bases outside gene matches: 1. The CDR3 is 15 amino acids. Donors showed nominal health when sampled, although they likely had unrecorded immune exposures. This receptor was obtained from a woman between 40 and 50 years old in good health and CMV-seropositive. Sequences were obtained from PBMCs. The chain employs TRBV7-2 and TRBJ1-3; 10 positions agree with TRBD1. The CDR3 reads CASSFDRGPGNTIYF. DNA of the CDR3: TGTGCCAGCAGCTTTGACAGGGGGCCTGGAAACACCATATATTTT.